This entry features one T cell receptor (beta chain) sequence. Its antigen is not known. The V gene's germline CDR1 is MGHRA and CDR2 YSYEKL. The CDR3 totals 15 residues. V was shortened by 0 bases and J by 4 bases, with 13 bases between the two germline ends. The data were taken from a study of cytomegalovirus exposure and HLA in healthy donors. The study drew the donors from its approximately 120-subject validation cohort, separate from the approximately 700-subject first cohort. TCRdb's table, derived via immunoSEQ multiplex PCR, lists solely in-frame clones and lacks some. The data contain nearly 200,000 clones, 80% to 90% of them seen just once; the ten biggest clones take up 10% to 15%. Overall study findings and caveats: The majority of TCR sequences were rare, yet some public TCRs appeared in many donors. Three CMV-associated chains proved CMV antigen-specific in vitro. TCR clusters originating in the first cohort tended to co-occur in the approximately 120 validation repertoires, according to a later analysis.

The clonotype was recovered from a woman in her twenties or thirties in good health and CMV-seropositive. The gene calls are TRBV4-1 and TRBJ2-7, with D unresolved. Sequencing input: PBMCs. For the CDR3, the DNA is TGCGCCAGCAGCCAAGATCGAGCAGGCGCATACGAGCAGTACTTC. Translation: CASSQDRAGAYEQYF.